The following is a T cell receptor (beta chain) sequence with its context. A read error may produce the germline difference seen at one junction end. This specimen comes from a study of tumor-infiltrating lymphocytes in primary liver carcinoma. TCR beta cDNA came from about 0.55 ug total RNA, primed with a constant-region primer. Investigators got TCR beta libraries out of three nested multiplex PCR rounds, done with slightly modified ARM-PCR. TRBV1-TRBV30 forward primers paired with a C-beta reverse primer were used in the first two PCR rounds, which ran roughly 9 cycles each. One entry per CDR3 protein, called by TCRdb with MiXCR from the multiplex PCR reads. The sample holds 55,000 to 65,000 distinct CDR3 sequences, 65% to 80% seen once. Extraction of RNA together with DNA used about 18-31 mg of unsorted bulk tissue. The study sampled five separate regions from each tumor. The germline gives CDR1 MDHEN, CDR2 SYDVKM. The CDR3 runs 15 residues.

V and J are TRBV28 and TRBJ2-3; D gene uncertain. The sequence derives from a man aged 40-55 years with primary liver carcinoma and hepatitis B virus infection. The sample taken for sequencing was liver tumor tissue from sampling region 2. Subset denoted: tumor region T2, inferior pole. The DNA for the CDR3 is TGTGTCAGCAGTCCGGATTTTTTTAGCACAGATATGCAGTATTTT. As protein: CVSSPDFFSTDMQYF.